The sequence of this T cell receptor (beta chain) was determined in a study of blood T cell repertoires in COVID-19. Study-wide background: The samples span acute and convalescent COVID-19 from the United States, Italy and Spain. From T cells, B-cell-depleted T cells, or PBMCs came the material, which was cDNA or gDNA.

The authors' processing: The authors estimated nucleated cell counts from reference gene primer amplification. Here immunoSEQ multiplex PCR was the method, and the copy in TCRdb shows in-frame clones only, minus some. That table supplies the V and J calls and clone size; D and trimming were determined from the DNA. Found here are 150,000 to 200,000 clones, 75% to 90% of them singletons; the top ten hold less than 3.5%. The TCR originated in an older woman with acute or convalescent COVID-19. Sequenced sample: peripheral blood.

As DNA, the CDR3 is TGTGCCAGCAGCCTCCGAGAGCGGGGCTCCTACGAGCAGTACTTC. As protein: CASSLRERGSYEQYF. V is TRBV3-1 (or the pseudogene TRBV3-2) and J is TRBJ2-7; 7 nucleotides agree with TRBD2. The CDR3 is 15 amino acids. Trimming removed 4 bases from V and 0 bases from J; junction bases left unmatched: 6. Germline CDR1 reads LGHDT; CDR2 reads YNNKEL (reference sequence).